The 19 T cell receptor beta chains below all came from one sample that was sequenced in a study of blood T cells in healthy people across ages (dated by TCRdb to between 2014 and 2016). Library preparation was by 5' RACE. Sequencing took place on an Illumina HiSeq 2500. A second PCR of about 6 to 11 cycles was performed with a sample-barcoded 5' primer and a J-beta primer mix. TCRdb reprocessed the public reads (quality trimming at Q25 with fastp, clone calling with MiXCR) and kept in-frame beta chains. Each entry is one CDR3 protein sequence, shown with its most common DNA and genes. For this sample there are about 600,000 distinct CDR3 sequences; less than 60% appear just once. Of the sample, about 22% falls within the top ten clones. Specimen: blood. These receptors originate from a man older than 75 in good health.

This clonotype was recorded a few times. The rearrangement uses TRBV7-9 and TRBJ2-7; 10 bases align to TRBD1. This CDR3 is 15 amino acids long. The germline V gene has CDR1 SEHNR and CDR2 FQNEAQ (reference sequence). Trimming cost V 4 bases and J 2 bases; bases outside gene matches: 5. CDR3 coding DNA: TGTGCCAGCAGCTCGGACAGGGGGAACGCCTACGAGCAGTACTTC. Amino acids: CASSSDRGNAYEQYF.

The chain has TRBV6-1 and TRBJ1-2; tentatively, D is TRBD1 (5 bases). The CDR3 length is 15 residues. The V and J ends lost 2 bases and 4 bases respectively, with 14 bases between them. Looked up from germline, CDR1 is MNHNS and CDR2 is SASEGT. CDR3 sequence reads: CASSELPVGGYGYTF. DNA of the CDR3: TGTGCCAGCAGTGAACTCCCCGTCGGGGGCTATGGCTACACCTTC.

The chain uses TRBV20-1 and TRBJ2-7; D not resolved. The better agreement between TRBJ2-5 and the DNA end casts doubt on the J call. The CDR3 spans 13 residues. The germline CDR1 and CDR2 sequences are DFQATT and SNEGSKA (reference sequence). The CDR3 here is CSARDVLSETQYF. The CDR3 coding sequence is TGCAGTGCTAGAGACGTTTTGAGTGAGACCCAGTACTTC.

V and J are TRBV27 and TRBJ2-6; D might be TRBD1 (6 bases). V lost 3 bases, J lost 0 bases, and 12 bases lay in between. The CDR3 length is 17 residues. Per the germline V gene, CDR1 is MNHEY and CDR2 is SMNVEV (reference sequence). CDR3 region: CASSFRDMSSGANVLTF. CDR3 sequence (DNA): TGTGCCAGCAGTTTCCGGGACATGAGCTCTGGGGCCAACGTCCTGACTTTC.

The chain employs TRBV30 and TRBJ1-2; no definite D call. CDR1 is GTSNPN and CDR2 is SVGIG in the germline V gene (reference sequence). The CDR3 has 11 amino acids. The ends were cut back, 5 bases at V and 8 bases at J, with 12 bases in the middle. This chain's CDR3 is CAWASGGGYTF. The CDR3 DNA follows: TGTGCCTGGGCCTCGGGTGGCGGCTACACCTTC. The full variable domain, in which reference TRBV30 and TRBJ1-2 provide the parts outside the CDR3, is SQTIHQWPATLVQPVGSPLSLECTVEGTSNPNLYWYRQAAGRGLQLLFYSVGIGQISSEVPQNLSASRPQDRQFILSSKKLLLSDSGFYLCAWASGGGYTFGSGTRLTVV.

The J gene is TRBJ2-1, the V gene TRBV30, with D possibly TRBD2 on 6 matching bases. The CDR3 covers 15 residues. V was trimmed by 2 bases and J by 3 bases, leaving 14 bases between them. Looked up from germline, CDR1 is GTSNPN and CDR2 is SVGIG (reference sequence). The CDR3 protein is CAWSSYGRIYNEQFF. The DNA for the CDR3 is TGTGCCTGGAGTTCTTACGGGAGAATCTACAATGAGCAGTTCTTC. Using reference TRBV30 and TRBJ2-1 for the parts outside the CDR3, the full variable domain is SQTIHQWPATLVQPVGSPLSLECTVEGTSNPNLYWYRQAAGRGLQLLFYSVGIGQISSEVPQNLSASRPQDRQFILSSKKLLLSDSGFYLCAWSSYGRIYNEQFFGPGTRLTVL.

This clonotype was seen more than once but under ten times. The V gene is TRBV29-1, the J gene TRBJ2-3; 11 bases agree with TRBD1. V lost 2 bases to trimming and J lost 7 bases; unmatched junction nucleotides: 8. Germline-derived CDR1 and CDR2 are SQVTM and ANQGSEA. This CDR3 has 15 amino acids. CDR3 nucleotides: TGCAGCGTTGAAAGGCGGACAGGGGGCGATAATACGCAGTATTTT. Translation: CSVERRTGGDNTQYF.

The chain uses TRBV25-1 and TRBJ2-1; D is perhaps TRBD2 (5 bases). The CDR3 runs 13 residues. Germline V gene sequence: CDR1 MGHDK, CDR2 SYGVNS. Trimming removed 2 bases at V and 6 bases at J, with 8 bases between. DNA for the CDR3: TGTGCCAGCAGTGAAAATGGACTCAATGAGCAGTTCTTC. Its protein is CASSENGLNEQFF.

This chain's CDR3 is CASSWERERLYNEQFF. Written as DNA, the CDR3 is TGTGCCAGCAGTTGGGAGCGGGAGAGACTCTACAATGAGCAGTTCTTC. This rearrangement joins TRBV12-3 or TRBV12-4 to TRBJ2-1; 8 bases agree with TRBD2. The CDR3 consists of 16 residues. The J segment lost 3 bases and the V segment lost 4 bases, leaving 8 bases of the junction unmatched.

The table lists this clonotype with a few counts. The genes are TRBV6-5 and TRBJ1-5, with D hard to call. The V end lost 6 bases, the J end lost 9 bases, and 21 bases lay between the germline ends. Germline loops: CDR1 MNHEY, CDR2 SVGAGI. The CDR3 contains 15 residues. This CDR3 is CASSPSRAETWPQHF. In nucleotides, the CDR3 is TGTGCCAGCAGCCCCTCGCGGGCAGAGACCTGGCCCCAGCATTTT.

Of note for this clonotype: As the CDR3 is not closed by the conserved phenylalanine or tryptophan, this likely results from a read error. The V call is TRBV12-3 or TRBV12-4, the J call TRBJ1-2, with D perhaps TRBD1 (5 bases). V dropped 6 bases and J dropped 2 bases, with 10 bases sitting between them. CDR3 length: 13 residues. Here the CDR3 reads CASSLTDNYGYTS. The CDR3 DNA reads as TGTGCCAGCAGCCTGACAGACAACTATGGCTACACCTCC.

This clonotype came up many times. This may stem from a read error, because a much larger clone lies one nucleotide away. The chain combines TRBV6-6 with TRBJ2-5; D remains unclear. Between the trimmed V and J ends, which lost 5 bases and 11 bases, there was a span of 18 bases. The CDR3 extends over 13 amino acids. In germline, CDR1 is MNHNY, CDR2 SVGAGI (reference sequence). The CDR3 protein is CASSQGILNEQYF. The DNA of the CDR3 is TGTGCCAGCAGTCAAGGAATCCTCAATGAGCAGTACTTC.

Points on this clonotype: One end of the junction fails to match germline, which may point to a read error. J is TRBJ2-3 and V is TRBV18, with 8 bases matching TRBD2. Germline lookup yields CDR1 KGHSH and CDR2 LQKENI. CDR3 length equals 16 residues. This CDR3 is CASSPLAGGRTDRQYF. The CDR3 DNA reads as TGCGCCAGCTCACCATTGGCGGGGGGACGCACAGATAGGCAGTATTTT.

As for this clonotype: Mismatch with germline at one junction end may stem from a read error. This rearrangement joins TRBV12-3 or TRBV12-4 to TRBJ2-7; D is possibly TRBD1 or TRBD2 (5 bases each). The CDR3 contains 17 residues. CDR3 loop: CTSSFSPGTPSDLEQYF. As DNA, the CDR3 is TGTACCAGCAGTTTCAGCCCCGGGACCCCAAGTGATCTCGAGCAGTACTTC.

The V call is TRBV24-1, the J call TRBJ2-1; perhaps TRBD2 as D (5 bases). CDR1 is KGHDR and CDR2 is SFDVKD in the germline V gene. V lost 4 bases to trimming and J lost 0 bases, with 18 bases between them. The CDR3 sequence is 18 residues long. CDR3 sequence (DNA): TGTGCCACCAGTGACCCAACTAGAAGTGGGAGCTCCTACAATGAGCAGTTCTTC. Translation: CATSDPTRSGSSYNEQFF.

The CDR3 loop reads CSATRNYGTEAFF. The DNA of the CDR3 is TGCAGCGCGACCCGAAACTATGGGACTGAAGCTTTCTTT. The rearrangement uses TRBV29-1 and TRBJ1-1; D gene ambiguous. CDR1 is SQVTM and CDR2 is ANQGSEA in the germline V gene. The CDR3 covers 13 residues. Trimming took 7 bases from V and 5 from J, leaving 17 bases between them. The full variable domain, rest sourced from reference TRBV29-1 and TRBJ1-1, is SAVISQKPSRDICQRGTSLTIQCQVDSQVTMMFWYRQQPGQSLTLIATANQGSEATYESGFVIDKFPISRPNLTFSTLTVSNMSPEDSSIYLCSATRNYGTEAFFGQGTRLTVV.

The CDR3 DNA follows: TGTGCCAGCAGTATACAGGGGTATGGGCAAGAGACCCAGTACTTC. Translation gives CASSIQGYGQETQYF. The rearrangement joins TRBV7-2 to TRBJ2-4; 7 bases match TRBD1. The J call is in doubt because the DNA end fits TRBJ2-5 better. Per the germline V gene, CDR1 is SGHTA and CDR2 is FQGNSA. CDR3 length: 15 amino acids.

V gene TRBV6-5 combines with J gene TRBJ2-5; 7 nucleotides align to TRBD1. The CDR3 runs 14 residues. Trimming at V came to 4 bases and at J to 11 bases, leaving 13 bases not matched to a gene. Germline values: CDR1 MNHEY, CDR2 SVGAGI. This CDR3 is CASSSPTGHNEQYF. CDR3 bases: TGTGCCAGCAGTTCTCCGACAGGGCACAATGAGCAGTACTTC.

This clonotype was detected once. This chain uses TRBV7-2 with TRBJ2-7; TRBD2 is a possible D gene (7 bases). V lost 2 bases to trimming and J lost 6 bases, with 17 bases between them. Germline V lookup: CDR1 SGHTA, CDR2 FQGNSA. The CDR3 loop spans 15 amino acids. Written as DNA, the CDR3 is TGTGCCAGCAGCTTAAAAGGCGGAGGGGGGGTCGAGCAGTACTTC. Translation: CASSLKGGGGVEQYF.